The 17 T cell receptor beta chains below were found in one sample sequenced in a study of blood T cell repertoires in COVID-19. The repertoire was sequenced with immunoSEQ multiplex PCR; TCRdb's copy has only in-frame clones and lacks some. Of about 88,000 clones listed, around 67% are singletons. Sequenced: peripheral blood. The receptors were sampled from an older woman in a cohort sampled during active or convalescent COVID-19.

The CDR3 nucleotides read TGTGCCAGCAGCTCCGCCCGGCCCGACTCCGACGGCACTGAAGCTTTCTTT. It yields the protein CASSSARPDSDGTEAFF. The rearrangement uses TRBV11-3 and TRBJ1-1; D unclear. Trimming left V 4 bases short and J 4 bases short, with 22 bases between. CDR3 length: 17 residues. Germline V gene lookup returns CDR1 SGHNT and CDR2 YENEEA.

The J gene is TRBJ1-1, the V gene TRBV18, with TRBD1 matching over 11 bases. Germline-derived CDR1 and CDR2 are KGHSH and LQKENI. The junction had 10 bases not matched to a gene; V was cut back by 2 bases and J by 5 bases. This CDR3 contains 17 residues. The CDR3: CASSPGSRDRGRTEAFF. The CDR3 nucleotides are TGTGCCAGCTCACCAGGTTCCAGGGACAGGGGGAGGACTGAAGCTTTCTTT.

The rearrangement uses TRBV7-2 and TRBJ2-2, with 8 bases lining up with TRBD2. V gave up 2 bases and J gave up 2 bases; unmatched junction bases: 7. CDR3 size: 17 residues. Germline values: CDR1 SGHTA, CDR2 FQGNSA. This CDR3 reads CASSLQASGSNTGELFF. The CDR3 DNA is TGTGCCAGCAGCTTACAAGCTAGCGGGTCTAACACCGGGGAGCTGTTTTTT. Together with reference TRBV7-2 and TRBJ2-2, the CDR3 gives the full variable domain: GAGVSQSPSNKVTEKGKDVELRCDPISGHTALYWYRQSLGQGLEFLIYFQGNSAPDKSGLPSDRFSAERTGGSVSTLTIQRTQQEDSAVYLCASSLQASGSNTGELFFGEGSRLTVL.

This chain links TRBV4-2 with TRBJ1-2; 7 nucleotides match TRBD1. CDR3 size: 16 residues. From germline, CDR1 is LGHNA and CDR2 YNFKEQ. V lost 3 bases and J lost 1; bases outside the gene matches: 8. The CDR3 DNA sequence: TGTGCCAGCAGCCAGGTGGCGGGACAGATTAACTATGGCTACACCTTC. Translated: CASSQVAGQINYGYTF.

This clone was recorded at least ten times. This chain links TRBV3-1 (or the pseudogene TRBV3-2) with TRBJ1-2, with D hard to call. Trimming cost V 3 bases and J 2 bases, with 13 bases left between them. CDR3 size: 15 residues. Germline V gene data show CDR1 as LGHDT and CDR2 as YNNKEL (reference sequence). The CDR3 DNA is TGTGCCAGCAGCCATAAGGCGACACTCAACTATGGCTACACCTTC. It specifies CASSHKATLNYGYTF.

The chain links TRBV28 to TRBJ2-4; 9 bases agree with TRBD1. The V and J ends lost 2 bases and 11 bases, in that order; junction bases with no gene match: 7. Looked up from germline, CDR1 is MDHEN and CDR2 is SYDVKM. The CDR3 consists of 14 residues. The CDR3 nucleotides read TGTGCCAGCAGTTTACCGGGACAGGGCAAAGTTCAGTACTTC. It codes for CASSLPGQGKVQYF.

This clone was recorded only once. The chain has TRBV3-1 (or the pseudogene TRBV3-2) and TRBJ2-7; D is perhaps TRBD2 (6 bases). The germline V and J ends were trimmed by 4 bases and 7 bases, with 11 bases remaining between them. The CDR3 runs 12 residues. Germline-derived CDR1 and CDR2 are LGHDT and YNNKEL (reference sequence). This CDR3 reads CASSRRDWEQYF. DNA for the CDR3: TGTGCCAGCAGCCGCCGGGACTGGGAGCAGTACTTC.

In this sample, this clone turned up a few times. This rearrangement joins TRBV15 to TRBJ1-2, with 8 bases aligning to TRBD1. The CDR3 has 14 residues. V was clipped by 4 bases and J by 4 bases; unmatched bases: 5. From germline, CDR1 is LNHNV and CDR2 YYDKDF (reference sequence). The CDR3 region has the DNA TGTGCCACCAGCATGGGGGACAGGATCTATGGCTACACCTTC. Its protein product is CATSMGDRIYGYTF.

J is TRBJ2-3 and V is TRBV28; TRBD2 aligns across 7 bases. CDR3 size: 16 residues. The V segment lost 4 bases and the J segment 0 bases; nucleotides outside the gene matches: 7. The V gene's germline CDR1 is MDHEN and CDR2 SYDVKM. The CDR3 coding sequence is TGTGCCAGCAGTTCTCGGGACTACCAGAGCACAGATACGCAGTATTTT. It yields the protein CASSSRDYQSTDTQYF. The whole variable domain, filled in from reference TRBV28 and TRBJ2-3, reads DVKVTQSSRYLVKRTGEKVFLECVQDMDHENMFWYRQDPGLGLRLIYFSYDVKMKEKGDIPEGYSVSREKKERFSLILESASTNQTSMYLCASSSRDYQSTDTQYFGPGTRLTVL.

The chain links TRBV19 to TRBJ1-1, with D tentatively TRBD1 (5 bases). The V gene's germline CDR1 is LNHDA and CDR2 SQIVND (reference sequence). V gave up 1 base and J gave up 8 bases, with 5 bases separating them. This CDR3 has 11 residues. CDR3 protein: CASSIGTEAFF. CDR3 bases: TGTGCCAGTAGTATAGGGACAGAAGCTTTCTTT.

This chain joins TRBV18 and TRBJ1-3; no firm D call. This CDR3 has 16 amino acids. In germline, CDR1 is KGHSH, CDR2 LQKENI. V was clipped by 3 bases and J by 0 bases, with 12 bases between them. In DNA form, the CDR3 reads TGTGCCAGCTCACCCGGCCAGGTCGGCTCTGGAAACACCATATATTTT. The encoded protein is CASSPGQVGSGNTIYF.

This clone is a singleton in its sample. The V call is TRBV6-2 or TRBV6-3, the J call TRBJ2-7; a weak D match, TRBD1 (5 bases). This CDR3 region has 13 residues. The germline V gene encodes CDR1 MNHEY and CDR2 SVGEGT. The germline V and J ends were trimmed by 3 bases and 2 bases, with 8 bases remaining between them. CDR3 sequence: CASSYQGPYEQYF. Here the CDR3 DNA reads TGTGCCAGCAGTTATCAGGGCCCCTACGAGCAGTACTTC.

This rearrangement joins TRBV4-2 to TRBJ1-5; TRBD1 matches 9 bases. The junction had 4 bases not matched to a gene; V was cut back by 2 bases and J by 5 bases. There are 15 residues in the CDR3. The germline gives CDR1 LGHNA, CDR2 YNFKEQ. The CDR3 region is CASSQNRGRDQPQHF. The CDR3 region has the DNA TGTGCCAGCAGCCAAAACAGGGGGCGGGATCAGCCCCAGCATTTT.

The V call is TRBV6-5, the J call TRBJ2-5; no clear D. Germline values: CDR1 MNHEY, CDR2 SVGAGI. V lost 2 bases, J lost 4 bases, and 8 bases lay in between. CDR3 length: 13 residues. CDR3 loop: CASSYGPRETQYF. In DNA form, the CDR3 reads TGTGCCAGCAGTTACGGGCCGAGAGAGACCCAGTACTTC.

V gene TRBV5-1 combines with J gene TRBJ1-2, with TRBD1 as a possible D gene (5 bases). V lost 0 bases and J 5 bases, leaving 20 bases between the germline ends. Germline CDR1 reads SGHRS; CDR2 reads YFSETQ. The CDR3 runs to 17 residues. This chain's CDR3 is CASSLDNSGTGGYGYTF. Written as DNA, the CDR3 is TGCGCCAGCAGCTTGGATAATAGTGGGACCGGGGGGTATGGCTACACCTTC.

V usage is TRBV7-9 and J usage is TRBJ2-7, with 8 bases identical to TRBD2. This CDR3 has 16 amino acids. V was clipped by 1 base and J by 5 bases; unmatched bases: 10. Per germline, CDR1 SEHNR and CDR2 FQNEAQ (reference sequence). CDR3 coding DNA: TGTGCCAGCAGCTTAGGGGCTCCGGGGGGGGCCGACGAGCAGTACTTC. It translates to CASSLGAPGGADEQYF.

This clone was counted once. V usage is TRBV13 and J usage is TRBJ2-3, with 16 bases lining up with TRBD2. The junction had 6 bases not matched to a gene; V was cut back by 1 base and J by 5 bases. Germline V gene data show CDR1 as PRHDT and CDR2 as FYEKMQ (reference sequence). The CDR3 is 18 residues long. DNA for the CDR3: TGTGCCAGCAGCTTAGAGGGACTAGCGGGGGGGCCGATAGATACGCAGTATTTT. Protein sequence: CASSLEGLAGGPIDTQYF.